The 20 T cell receptor beta chains listed next were all sequenced from one sample in a study of cytomegalovirus exposure and HLA in healthy donors. Assay: immunoSEQ multiplex PCR; the TCRdb copy retains only in-frame clones and omits some. Of 50,000 or so clones in the sample, around 94% were seen once. The sample taken for sequencing was PBMCs. Receptors were obtained from a man between 18 and 29 years old in good health and CMV-seronegative.

This rearrangement joins TRBV7-3 to TRBJ2-3; 7 positions agree with TRBD1. The CDR3 sequence is 13 residues long. The germline V gene has CDR1 SGHTA and CDR2 FQGTGA. The V segment lost 4 bases and the J segment 3 bases; nucleotides outside the gene matches: 1. Here the CDR3 DNA reads TGTGCCAGCAGCTCGGACAGGACAGATACGCAGTATTTT. The encoded protein is CASSSDRTDTQYF.

V is TRBV6-4 and J is TRBJ2-2; 9 bases agree with TRBD1. CDR1 MRHNA and CDR2 SNTAGT come from the germline V gene. The V gene end was trimmed by 3 bases and the J gene end by 4 bases; junction bases not matched to a gene: 0. There are 14 residues in the CDR3. The CDR3 bases are TGTGCCAGCAGTGAGACAGGGGGCACCGGGGAGCTGTTTTTT. It is translated as CASSETGGTGELFF.

A single count supports this clone. The chain combines TRBV11-2 with TRBJ2-3; 8 bases are a match to TRBD2. This CDR3 contains 14 residues. Germline V gene sequence: CDR1 SGHAT, CDR2 FQNNGV. Unmatched junction bases numbered 3, after V lost 4 bases and J lost 3 bases. CDR3 loop: CASSSTSGTDTQYF. DNA for the CDR3: TGTGCCAGCAGCTCAACTAGCGGAACAGATACGCAGTATTTT.

This clone was observed a few times. The V gene is TRBV7-9, the J gene TRBJ1-1; 9 nucleotides agree with TRBD1. The J segment lost 5 bases and the V segment lost 6 bases, leaving 7 bases of the junction unmatched. Germline V gene sequence: CDR1 SEHNR, CDR2 FQNEAQ (reference sequence). CDR3 length: 14 residues. CDR3 in amino acids: CASRPTGGGTEAFF. Here the CDR3 DNA reads TGTGCCAGCAGGCCTACAGGGGGCGGAACTGAAGCTTTCTTT.

J is TRBJ2-5 and V is TRBV5-1, with D perhaps TRBD1 (5 bases). With 1 base removed from V and 3 bases from J, the gap between germline ends came to 7 bases. Germline loops: CDR1 SGHRS, CDR2 YFSETQ. The CDR3 loop spans 13 amino acids. The CDR3 is CASSLSREETQYF. The CDR3 DNA is TGCGCCAGCAGCTTGTCCAGGGAAGAGACCCAGTACTTC.

This chain connects TRBV15 to TRBJ2-1; D is uncertain. The CDR3 length is 12 residues. Germline loops: CDR1 LNHNV, CDR2 YYDKDF (reference sequence). Deletions cut 2 bases from V and 4 bases from J, with 3 bases between. This CDR3 reads CATSRPYNEQFF. The CDR3 nucleotides read TGTGCCACCAGCAGACCGTACAATGAGCAGTTCTTC.

This chain links TRBV7-2 with TRBJ1-5; the D gene is possibly TRBD1 (5 bases). The V end lost 0 bases, the J end lost 9 bases, and 15 bases lay between the germline ends. CDR3 length: 15 residues. Germline V lookup: CDR1 SGHTA, CDR2 FQGNSA. In DNA, the CDR3 is TGTGCCAGCAGCTTAGCATCTCTTAGCCAGGGGCCCCAGCATTTT. It specifies CASSLASLSQGPQHF.

V usage is TRBV7-9 and J usage is TRBJ2-1; 8 bases map to TRBD1. The CDR3 is made up of 15 amino acids. Germline trimming cut 5 bases from V and 5 bases from J; bases unmatched to any gene: 8. The V gene's germline CDR1 is SEHNR and CDR2 FQNEAQ (reference sequence). The CDR3 DNA is TGTGCCAGCAGCCTCACCGGGACAGGTGACAATGAGCAGTTCTTC. The encoded protein is CASSLTGTGDNEQFF.

This clone was detected a few times. The genes are TRBV7-9 and TRBJ2-7, with a weak D call TRBD1 (6 bases). The CDR3 is 14 residues long. Trimming left V 4 bases short and J 3 bases short, with 13 bases between. The V gene's germline CDR1 is SEHNR and CDR2 FQNEAQ (reference sequence). CDR3 region: CASSSPGVIYEQYF. The CDR3, as DNA: TGTGCCAGCAGCTCACCAGGGGTTATCTACGAGCAGTACTTC. The full variable domain, in which reference TRBV7-9 and TRBJ2-7 provide the parts outside the CDR3, is DTGVSQNPRHKITKRGQNVTFRCDPISEHNRLYWYRQTLGQGPEFLTYFQNEAQLEKSRLLSDRFSAERPKGSFSTLEIQRTEQGDSAMYLCASSSPGVIYEQYFGPGTRLTVT.

The rearrangement links TRBV7-8 to TRBJ2-1, with a weak D call TRBD2 (5 bases). Germline V lookup: CDR1 SGHVS, CDR2 FQNEAQ. Trimming stripped 5 bases from V and 9 bases from J, with 11 bases between. There are 12 residues in the CDR3. The CDR3 region is CASSITRGEQFF. Written as DNA, the CDR3 is TGTGCCAGCAGCATAACCCGGGGTGAGCAGTTCTTC.

The genes are TRBV6-4 and TRBJ2-3, with a weak D call TRBD2 (5 bases). CDR1 is MRHNA and CDR2 is SNTAGT in the germline V gene. The CDR3 has 14 amino acids. V lost 0 bases and J lost 9, with 13 bases in between. CDR3 coding DNA: TGTGCCAGCAGTGACTCCGGGGTAGTAAGAACGCAGTATTTT. It translates to CASSDSGVVRTQYF.

The chain combines TRBV12-5 with TRBJ1-1; 11 bases map to TRBD1. V was clipped by 1 base and J by 5 bases; unmatched bases: 6. CDR1 is LGHNT, CDR2 FRNRAP, per germline. The CDR3 runs to 16 residues. CDR3 in amino acids: CASGLAGQGAGTEAFF. The CDR3 DNA reads TGTGCTAGTGGTTTGGCCGGACAGGGGGCGGGAACTGAAGCTTTCTTT.

The chain has TRBV25-1 and TRBJ1-1; TRBD1 is a possible D gene (5 bases). This CDR3 is built from 13 residues. V was shortened by 5 bases and J by 1 base, with 8 bases between the two germline ends. From germline, CDR1 is MGHDK and CDR2 SYGVNS. CDR3 bases: TGTGCCAGCAGTAAAACAGGGAACACTGAAGCTTTCTTT. As protein: CASSKTGNTEAFF.

The chain joins TRBV2 to TRBJ2-1; TRBD2 matches at 7 bases. The germline CDR1 and CDR2 sequences are SNHLY and FYNNEI. After removal of 3 bases from V and 8 bases from J, the junction contained 10 bases not matched to a gene. The CDR3 contains 15 residues. The CDR3 bases are TGTGCCAGCAGTGATCGGCTAGCGGATAGGGATGAGCAGTTCTTC. It specifies CASSDRLADRDEQFF.

The gene calls are TRBV27 and TRBJ2-7; 11 positions agree with TRBD2. The CDR3 totals 13 residues. V was pared by 5 bases and J by 9 bases, with 6 bases of the junction left unmatched. CDR1 and CDR2 (germline): MNHEY, SMNVEV (reference sequence). This CDR3 is CASSVIAGGGQYF. CDR3 nucleotide sequence: TGTGCCAGCAGTGTTATAGCGGGAGGGGGGCAGTACTTC.

The rearrangement uses TRBV29-1 and TRBJ2-2, with 8 bases matching TRBD1. The trim removed 6 bases at V and 6 bases at J, leaving 6 bases unmatched. Germline CDR1 is SQVTM and CDR2 is ANQGSEA. The CDR3 is 13 residues long. The CDR3 loop is CSVQGAGAGELFF. The CDR3 coding sequence is TGCAGCGTCCAGGGGGCAGGGGCCGGGGAGCTGTTTTTT.

J is TRBJ2-7 and V is TRBV4-3; D possibly corresponds to TRBD2 (5 bases). The CDR3 has 15 residues. The V and J ends lost 0 bases and 1 base respectively, with 10 bases between them. Germline assignment: CDR1 LGHNA and CDR2 YSLEER. CDR3 nucleotides: TGCGCCAGCAGCCAAGAAACTAGTCCGTCCTACGAGCAGTACTTC. Translation gives CASSQETSPSYEQYF.

On this clone itself: Germline is not matched at one junction end, which may reflect a read error. CDR3 residues: CSTDSGYTF. CDR3 DNA: TGTAGCACTGACAGTGGCTACACCTTC. The chain couples TRBV20-1 to TRBJ1-2, with D possibly being TRBD1 (5 bases). Germline values: CDR1 DFQATT, CDR2 SNEGSKA (reference sequence). The CDR3 covers 9 residues.

The sample holds one count of this clone. V and J are TRBV27 and TRBJ2-7; D gene ambiguous. The CDR3 is 13 amino acids. Per the germline V gene, CDR1 is MNHEY and CDR2 is SMNVEV (reference sequence). V was trimmed by 2 bases and J by 0 bases, leaving 5 bases between them. This chain's CDR3 is CASSLGPSYEQYF. The CDR3 DNA reads TGTGCCAGCAGTTTAGGGCCCTCCTACGAGCAGTACTTC.

This clone has only one observation. The rearrangement joins TRBV19 to TRBJ1-5; D unresolved. The CDR3 length is 11 residues. Germline loops: CDR1 LNHDA, CDR2 SQIVND (reference sequence). Trimming pared 11 bases from V and 6 bases from J, leaving 11 bases between. CDR3 in DNA: TGTGCCTCAGCAGCGGGTCAGCCCCAGCATTTT. Amino acids: CASAAGQPQHF.